The rows below give T cell receptor beta chains drawn from one sample of a study of cytomegalovirus exposure and HLA in healthy donors. Repertoires were generated with immunoSEQ multiplex PCR, while TCRdb's copy carries only in-frame clones and drops some. Of around 170,000 clones in the sample, more than 75% were seen once. The specimen sequenced was PBMCs. These receptors were obtained from a woman younger than 30 in good health and CMV-seronegative. Both conserved end residues are part of each CDR3. Fields, in order: V gene, J gene, CDR3 protein.

TRBV29-1,TRBJ2-5,CSVVGGLGETQYF
TRBV14,TRBJ2-7,CASSQDRRGLAGRYEQYF
TRBV6-5,TRBJ2-3,CASRPTGDTQYF
TRBV19,TRBJ1-1,CASSTPFLNTEAFF
TRBV7-2,TRBJ2-5,CASSLRLAGQETQYF
TRBV7-6,TRBJ2-3,CASSLSGGAGDTQYF
TRBV6-5,TRBJ1-1,CASSYDSAQGRRGAFF
TRBV27,TRBJ2-7,CATQHSSGPYEQYF
TRBV28,TRBJ1-4,CASSSATSGREKLFF
TRBV11-2,TRBJ2-2,CASSFSRFNTGELFF
TRBV6-5,TRBJ1-2,CASSYSRQGARGYTF
TRBV10-3,TRBJ2-7,CAISEPGGAYEQYF
TRBV27,TRBJ2-7,CASRRGTDRDLQYF
TRBV6-4,TRBJ1-5,CASSERADTNQPQHF
TRBV6-6,TRBJ1-3,CASSYRSGVDGNTIYF
TRBV19,TRBJ1-5,CASSIVEPGQPQHF